This T cell receptor beta chain comes out of a study of response to subunit inactivated influenza vaccine. Whole-study results and caveats: Each seasonal influenza vaccination recruits few new T cells, the authors suggested.

Via MiXCR, TCRdb re-called the RT-PCR reads, giving one row per CDR3 protein. The table has around 470,000 distinct CDR3 sequences, 6.5% to 8% seen once; the top ten hold around 14%. On this clonotype itself: The target antigen is unknown.

This material consisted of PBMCs from blood, taken approximately 25 months after vaccination. This receptor was taken from a man between 50 and 75 years old who received an inactivated influenza vaccine.

CDR3 in DNA: TGTGCCAGCAGTCCGACAGGGTGGGGCACTGAAGCTTTCTTT. This translates into CASSPTGWGTEAFF. The chain is built from TRBV12-3 or TRBV12-4 and TRBJ1-1; 7 bases align to TRBD1. The CDR3 runs 14 residues. After removal of 5 bases from V and 4 bases from J, the junction contained 7 bases not matched to a gene.